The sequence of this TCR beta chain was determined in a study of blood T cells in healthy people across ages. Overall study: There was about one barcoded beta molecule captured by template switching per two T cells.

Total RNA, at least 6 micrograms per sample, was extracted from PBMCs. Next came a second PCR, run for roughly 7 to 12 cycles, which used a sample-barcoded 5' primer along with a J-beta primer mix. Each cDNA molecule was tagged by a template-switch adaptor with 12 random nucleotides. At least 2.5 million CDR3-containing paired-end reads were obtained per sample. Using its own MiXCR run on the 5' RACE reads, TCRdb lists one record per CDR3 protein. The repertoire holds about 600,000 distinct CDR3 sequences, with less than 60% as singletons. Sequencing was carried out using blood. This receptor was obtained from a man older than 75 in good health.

CDR3 in amino acids: CASSLGTHGETQYF. CDR3 coding DNA: TGTGCCAGCAGTCTCGGGACTCATGGGGAGACCCAGTACTTC. V gene TRBV12-3 or TRBV12-4 combines with J gene TRBJ2-5, with a tentative D call TRBD2 (6 bases). Trimming took 5 bases from V and 5 from J, leaving 15 bases between them. CDR3 length equals 14 residues.